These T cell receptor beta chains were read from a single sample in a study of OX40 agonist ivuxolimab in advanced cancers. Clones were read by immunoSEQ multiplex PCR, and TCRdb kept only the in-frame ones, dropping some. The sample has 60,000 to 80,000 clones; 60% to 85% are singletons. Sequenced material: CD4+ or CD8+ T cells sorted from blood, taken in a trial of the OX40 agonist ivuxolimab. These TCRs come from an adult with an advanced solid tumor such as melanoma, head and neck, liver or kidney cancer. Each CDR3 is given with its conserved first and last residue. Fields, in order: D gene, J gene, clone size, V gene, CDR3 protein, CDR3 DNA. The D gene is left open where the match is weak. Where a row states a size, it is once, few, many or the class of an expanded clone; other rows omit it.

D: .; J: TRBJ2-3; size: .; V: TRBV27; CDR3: CASSLVGRGRDTQYF; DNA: TGTGCCAGCAGTTTAGTCGGGAGAGGCAGGGATACGCAGTATTTT
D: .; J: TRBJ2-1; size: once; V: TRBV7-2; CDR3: CASSLLRYDNEQFF; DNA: TGTGCCAGCAGCTTACTTCGCTATGACAATGAGCAGTTCTTC
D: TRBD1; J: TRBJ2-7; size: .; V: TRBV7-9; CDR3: CASSLGQGVLYEQYF; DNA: TGTGCCAGCAGCTTAGGACAGGGGGTCCTCTACGAGCAGTACTTC
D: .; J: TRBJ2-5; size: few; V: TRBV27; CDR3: CASSLQGRETQYF; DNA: TGTGCCAGCAGTCTCCAGGGACGGGAGACCCAGTACTTC
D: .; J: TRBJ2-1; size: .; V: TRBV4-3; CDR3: CASSQGPSLNNEQFF; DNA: TGCGCCAGCAGCCAAGGGCCAAGCCTAAACAATGAGCAGTTCTTC
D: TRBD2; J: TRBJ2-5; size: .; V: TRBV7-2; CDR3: CASSLGLAVETQYF; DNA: TGTGCCAGCAGCCTAGGACTAGCGGTAGAGACCCAGTACTTC
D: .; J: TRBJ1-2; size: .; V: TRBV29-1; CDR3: CSVNYQGYGYTF; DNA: TGCAGCGTGAATTACCAGGGATATGGCTACACCTTC
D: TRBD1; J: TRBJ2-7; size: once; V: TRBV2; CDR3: CASGGGQGLYEQYF; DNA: TGTGCCAGCGGGGGGGGACAGGGTCTCTACGAGCAGTACTTC
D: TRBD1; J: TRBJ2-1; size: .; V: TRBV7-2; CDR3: CASSFLRDRANEQFF; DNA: TGTGCCAGCAGCTTTCTCCGGGACAGGGCTAATGAGCAGTTCTTC
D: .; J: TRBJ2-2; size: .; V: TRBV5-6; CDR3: CASSQGTAGELFF; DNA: TGTGCCAGCAGTCAGGGCACCGCCGGGGAGCTGTTTTTT
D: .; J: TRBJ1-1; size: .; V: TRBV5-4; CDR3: CASSSWGSTEAFF; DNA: TGTGCCAGCAGCTCTTGGGGGAGCACTGAAGCTTTCTTT
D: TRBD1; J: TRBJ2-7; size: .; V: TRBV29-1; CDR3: CSVLGQGYEQYF; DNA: TGCAGCGTCCTAGGACAGGGCTACGAGCAGTACTTC
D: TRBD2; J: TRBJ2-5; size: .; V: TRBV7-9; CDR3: CASSLAGLAETQYF; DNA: TGTGCCAGCAGCTTAGCAGGACTAGCAGAGACCCAGTACTTC
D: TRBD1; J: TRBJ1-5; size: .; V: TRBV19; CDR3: CASSTGTGANQPQHF; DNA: TGTGCCAGTAGTACCGGGACAGGGGCCAATCAGCCCCAGCATTTT
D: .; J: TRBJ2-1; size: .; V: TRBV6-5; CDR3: CASSPGNNEQFF; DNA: TGTGCCAGCAGTCCCGGGAACAATGAGCAGTTCTTC
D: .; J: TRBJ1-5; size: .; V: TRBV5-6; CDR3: CASSVRRTGTRYSNQPQHF; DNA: TGTGCCAGCAGCGTGAGGAGGACCGGAACTCGATATAGCAATCAGCCCCAGCATTTT
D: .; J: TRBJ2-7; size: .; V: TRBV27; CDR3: CASSLSGSEQYF; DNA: TGTGCCAGCAGTTTATCAGGGTCCGAGCAGTACTTC
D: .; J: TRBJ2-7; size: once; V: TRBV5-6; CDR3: CASSSAATYEQYF; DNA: TGTGCCAGCAGCTCCGCGGCGACCTACGAGCAGTACTTC
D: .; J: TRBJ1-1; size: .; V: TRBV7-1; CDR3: CASSLFMNTEAFF; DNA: TGTGCCAGCAGCTTATTCATGAACACTGAAGCTTTCTTT
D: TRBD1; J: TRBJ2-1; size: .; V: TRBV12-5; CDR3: CASGRGQGAGYEQFF; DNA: TGTGCTAGTGGTCGAGGACAGGGGGCAGGCTATGAGCAGTTCTTC
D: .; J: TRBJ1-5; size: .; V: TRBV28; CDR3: CASSLSRLQHF; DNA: TGTGCCAGCAGTTTATCCCGTCTCCAGCATTTT
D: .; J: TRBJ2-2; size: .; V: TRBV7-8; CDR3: CASSPGVTGELFF; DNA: TGTGCCAGCAGCCCAGGGGTAACCGGGGAGCTGTTTTTT
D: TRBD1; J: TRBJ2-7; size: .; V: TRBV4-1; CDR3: CASSQGSRGYYEQYF; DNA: TGCGCCAGCAGCCAAGGGAGCAGGGGGTACTACGAGCAGTACTTC